This passage covers 27 T cell receptor beta chains from one sample sequenced in a study of shared clonotypes between healthy human individuals. TCRdb's copy holds only in-frame clones and misses some; the assay was immunoSEQ multiplex PCR. The sample consists of some 2 million clones, 85% to 95% of them appearing once. The sequenced sample was naive CD4+ T cells sorted from blood. The sample's subset: CD45RA+ positively selected. Every receptor here comes from a man younger than 30 in good health.

A word on this clone: The sample holds other DNA sequences that translate to the same CDR3. The chain links TRBV2 to TRBJ2-5; no firm D call. V was cut by 3 bases and J by 4 bases, with 3 bases left in between. Germline V gene sequence: CDR1 SNHLY, CDR2 FYNNEI. The CDR3 extends over 11 amino acids. For the CDR3, the DNA is TGTGCCAGCAGTGACCGAGAGACCCAGTACTTC. As protein: CASSDRETQYF.

Comment on this clone: In the same sample, other DNA sequences code for this CDR3. The J gene is TRBJ2-5, the V gene TRBV10-3, with D unresolved. The V end lost 0 bases, the J end lost 1 base, and 6 bases lay between the germline ends. The CDR3 runs to 14 residues. Germline CDR1 and CDR2: ENHRY and SYGVKD. The DNA of the CDR3 is TGTGCCATCAGTGAGTCTACGGCCCAAGAGACCCAGTACTTC. Translating gives CAISESTAQETQYF.

This chain connects TRBV7-2 to TRBJ1-1, with no clear D. Germline V gene data show CDR1 as SGHTA and CDR2 as FQGNSA. The CDR3 is 12 amino acids. With 1 base removed from V and 6 bases from J, the gap between germline ends came to 6 bases. CDR3 residues: CASSLGSPEAFF. DNA for the CDR3: TGTGCCAGCAGCTTAGGATCCCCTGAAGCTTTCTTT.

This rearrangement joins TRBV28 to TRBJ2-1; tentative D call: TRBD1 (6 bases). Germline lookup yields CDR1 MDHEN and CDR2 SYDVKM. Deletions cut 6 bases from V and 2 bases from J, with 14 bases between. The CDR3 runs to 15 residues. CDR3 DNA sequence: TGTGCCAGCAGAGTCCCGGGACAAACCTACAATGAGCAGTTCTTC. It is translated as CASRVPGQTYNEQFF.

V and J are TRBV10-3 and TRBJ1-3; D uncertain. Germline CDR1 reads ENHRY; CDR2 reads SYGVKD. V was cut by 8 bases and J by 0 bases, with 8 bases left in between. This CDR3 contains 13 residues. CDR3 nucleotides: TGTGCCATCTCCCACGACTCTGGAAACACCATATATTTT. It encodes CAISHDSGNTIYF.

This chain uses TRBV5-1 with TRBJ2-6; TRBD2 matches at 7 bases. The CDR3 loop spans 18 amino acids. J was trimmed by 0 bases and V by 0 bases; bases with no gene match: 6. CDR1 is SGHRS, CDR2 YFSETQ, per germline. In DNA form, the CDR3 reads TGCGCCAGCAGCTTGGAGCGGGGACGCTACTCTGGGGCCAACGTCCTGACTTTC. Translation: CASSLERGRYSGANVLTF.

The gene calls are TRBV4-3 and TRBJ2-1; the D gene could be TRBD1 or TRBD2 (6 bases each). The ends were cut back, 1 base at V and 7 bases at J, with 17 bases in the middle. The length of the CDR3 is 16 residues. Germline CDR1 and CDR2: LGHNA and YSLEER. The DNA of the CDR3 is TGCGCCAGCAGCCAAGGAAATAGCGGTAGGGGGAATGAGCAGTTCTTC. It codes for CASSQGNSGRGNEQFF.

The V call is TRBV2, the J call TRBJ1-6; D is possibly TRBD1 (5 bases). The CDR3 has 13 amino acids. Germline V lookup: CDR1 SNHLY, CDR2 FYNNEI. Trimming removed 6 bases from V and 12 bases from J, with 15 bases in between. This chain's CDR3 is CASRPTGPGPLHF. DNA for the CDR3: TGTGCCAGCAGGCCCACGGGGCCGGGACCCCTCCACTTT.

The chain is built from TRBV9 and TRBJ2-3; D is unresolved. The CDR3 extends over 15 amino acids. V was clipped by 1 base and J by 0 bases, with 9 bases between them. Germline assignment: CDR1 SGDLS and CDR2 YYNGEE. The CDR3 bases are TGTGCCAGCAGCGTATTGTCCACTAGCACAGATACGCAGTATTTT. This translates into CASSVLSTSTDTQYF.

The chain joins TRBV7-9 to TRBJ1-1; unclear D gene. Germline V gene sequence: CDR1 SEHNR, CDR2 FQNEAQ (reference sequence). CDR3 length: 14 residues. Deletions cut 2 bases from V and 0 bases from J, with 7 bases between. The CDR3 region is CASSLFILNTEAFF. The CDR3 DNA reads as TGTGCCAGCAGCTTATTCATACTGAACACTGAAGCTTTCTTT.

As concerns this clone: Within the sample, other DNA sequences also encode this same CDR3. The chain uses TRBV7-2 and TRBJ1-3, with D uncertain. The germline gives CDR1 SGHTA, CDR2 FQGNSA. Trimming cost V 4 bases and J 2 bases, with 6 bases left between them. The CDR3 has 13 amino acids. The chain's CDR3 is CASSSGTGNTIYF. CDR3 DNA sequence: TGTGCCAGCAGCTCGGGGACTGGAAACACCATATATTTT.

The chain recombines TRBV9 with TRBJ2-1, with D tentatively TRBD1 or TRBD2 (6 bases each). V lost 4 bases and J 3 bases, leaving 14 bases between the germline ends. Germline CDR1 SGDLS, CDR2 YYNGEE. The CDR3 has 15 amino acids. Here the CDR3 reads CASSPRGESYNEQFF. In DNA form, the CDR3 reads TGTGCCAGCAGCCCGAGGGGGGAGAGCTACAATGAGCAGTTCTTC.

This clone appeared a few times. The sample has other DNA sequences that encode this CDR3 too. The chain carries TRBV6-1 and TRBJ1-1; unclear D gene. Germline assignment: CDR1 MNHNS and CDR2 SASEGT. Trimming removed 6 bases from V and 2 bases from J, with 1 base in between. This CDR3 is built from 10 residues. The CDR3 DNA sequence: TGTGCCAGCAGAAACACTGAAGCTTTCTTT. Translation: CASRNTEAFF.

The V and J genes are TRBV5-1 and TRBJ2-7; TRBD2 agrees at 7 bases. CDR3 size: 15 residues. V was clipped by 1 base and J by 0 bases; unmatched bases: 4. CDR1 SGHRS and CDR2 YFSETQ come from the germline V gene. The CDR3: CASSLWGGTSYEQYF. As DNA, the CDR3 is TGCGCCAGCAGCTTGTGGGGGGGAACCTCCTACGAGCAGTACTTC.

The chain recombines TRBV7-3 with TRBJ2-1; 7 bases are shared with TRBD1. After removal of 4 bases from V and 5 bases from J, the junction contained 5 bases not matched to a gene. Germline values: CDR1 SGHTA, CDR2 FQGTGA. This CDR3 is built from 14 residues. The CDR3 DNA reads TGTGCCAGCAGCTCCGGGACAGCTAACAATGAGCAGTTCTTC. Residues: CASSSGTANNEQFF.

This clone was seen just once. The chain employs TRBV30 and TRBJ2-2; a weak D match, TRBD2 (6 bases). This CDR3 is built from 14 residues. Trimming took off 5 bases at V and 8 bases at J, with 18 bases between the two ends. CDR1 is GTSNPN, CDR2 SVGIG, per germline (reference sequence). CDR3 sequence: CAWGGSLATGELFF. CDR3 coding DNA: TGTGCCTGGGGGGGGAGCTTGGCGACTGGGGAGCTGTTTTTT.

This clone was counted a few times. V gene TRBV2 combines with J gene TRBJ1-6; 8 bases line up with TRBD1. The CDR3 length is 13 residues. With V trimmed by 6 bases and J by 9 bases, 4 bases remained unmatched. Per germline, CDR1 SNHLY and CDR2 FYNNEI. In DNA form, the CDR3 reads TGTGCCAGCAGGACAGGGGAAGCTTCACCCCTCCACTTT. Translating gives CASRTGEASPLHF. The complete variable domain, with remaining parts taken from reference TRBV2 and TRBJ1-6, reads EPEVTQTPSHQVTQMGQEVILRCVPISNHLYFYWYRQILGQKVEFLVSFYNNEISEKSEIFDDQFSVERPDGSNFTLKIRSTKLEDSAMYFCASRTGEASPLHFGNGTRLTVT.

The chain uses TRBV7-9 and TRBJ1-6; TRBD1 matches at 10 bases. The junction had 7 bases not matched to a gene; V was cut back by 2 bases and J by 9 bases. CDR3 length: 16 residues. CDR1 is SEHNR, CDR2 FQNEAQ, per germline (reference sequence). The CDR3 nucleotides are TGTGCCAGCAGCTTAACGACCGGGACAGGGGCTTCACCCCTCCACTTT. Translation: CASSLTTGTGASPLHF.

The rearrangement joins TRBV28 to TRBJ2-5, with D perhaps matching TRBD2 (6 bases). The V end lost 4 bases, the J end lost 7 bases, and 13 bases lay between the germline ends. Germline V CDR1 and CDR2: MDHEN, SYDVKM. The CDR3 loop spans 13 amino acids. Here the CDR3 DNA reads TGTGCCAGCAGTTCTGGGGCGGGGCGGACCCAGTACTTC. Translating gives CASSSGAGRTQYF. The variable domain in full, with the rest retrieved from reference TRBV28 and TRBJ2-5, is DVKVTQSSRYLVKRTGEKVFLECVQDMDHENMFWYRQDPGLGLRLIYFSYDVKMKEKGDIPEGYSVSREKKERFSLILESASTNQTSMYLCASSSGAGRTQYFGPGTRLLVL.

The chain is built from TRBV28 and TRBJ1-6, with no clear D. This CDR3 contains 14 residues. Germline CDR1 MDHEN, CDR2 SYDVKM. V lost 8 bases to trimming and J lost 7 bases, with 15 bases between them. CDR3 protein: CASSHRAGNSPLHF. The CDR3, as DNA: TGTGCCAGCTCCCACCGAGCGGGCAATTCACCCCTCCACTTT.

The CDR3 nucleotides read TGTGCCAGCAGCCCGGGACTATACGGCGGCGAGCAGTACTTC. As protein: CASSPGLYGGEQYF. The V call is TRBV5-4, the J call TRBJ2-7; TRBD2 aligns across 7 bases. The CDR3 sequence is 14 residues long. V was clipped by 4 bases and J by 6 bases; unmatched bases: 10. Germline V CDR1 and CDR2: SGHNT, YYREEE (reference sequence).

The chain joins TRBV10-3 to TRBJ1-4, with no clear D. Germline V gives CDR1 ENHRY, CDR2 SYGVKD. The CDR3 length is 13 residues. Trimming left V 6 bases short and J 11 bases short, with 16 bases between. The CDR3 region has the DNA TGTGCCATCAGCGACGGTTCGGGAGGGAAACTGTTTTTT. It encodes CAISDGSGGKLFF.

The chain carries TRBV6-5 and TRBJ1-4, with D perhaps matching TRBD1 (6 bases). Trimming took off 5 bases at V and 4 bases at J, with 14 bases between the two ends. The CDR3 runs 15 residues. From germline, CDR1 is MNHEY and CDR2 SVGAGI. DNA of the CDR3: TGTGCCAGCAGTCAGGGGAGGCGGGGTAATGAAAAACTGTTTTTT. Protein sequence: CASSQGRRGNEKLFF.

The chain recombines TRBV27 with TRBJ2-2, with D possibly TRBD1 on 6 matching bases. The germline gives CDR1 MNHEY, CDR2 SMNVEV (reference sequence). Trimming cost V 3 bases and J 1 base, with 12 bases left between them. This CDR3 comprises 16 residues. The CDR3 reads CASSLRDRLNTGELFF. The CDR3 DNA is TGTGCCAGCAGTTTGCGCGACAGGTTGAACACCGGGGAGCTGTTTTTT.

The V gene is TRBV2, the J gene TRBJ2-7; D remains unclear. V was trimmed by 5 bases and J by 5 bases, leaving 4 bases between them. The V gene's germline CDR1 is SNHLY and CDR2 FYNNEI. The CDR3 loop spans 10 amino acids. This CDR3 is CASSYHEQYF. DNA for the CDR3: TGTGCCAGCAGTTACCACGAGCAGTACTTC.

A note on this clone: Additional DNA sequences in this sample encode the identical CDR3. The chain employs TRBV5-4 and TRBJ2-2; D possibly corresponds to TRBD1 (6 bases). This CDR3 has 15 amino acids. The V gene's germline CDR1 is SGHNT and CDR2 YYREEE (reference sequence). The germline V and J ends were trimmed by 0 bases and 2 bases, with 8 bases remaining between them. CDR3 in DNA: TGTGCCAGCAGCTTGGGGGGGCTTAACACCGGGGAGCTGTTTTTT. It encodes CASSLGGLNTGELFF. The full variable domain, completed using reference TRBV5-4 and TRBJ2-2, is ETGVTQSPTHLIKTRGQQVTLRCSSQSGHNTVSWYQQALGQGPQFIFQYYREEENGRGNFPPRFSGLQFPNYSSELNVNALELDDSALYLCASSLGGLNTGELFFGEGSRLTVL.

The J gene is TRBJ1-5, the V gene TRBV29-1; 7 bases fit TRBD1. The germline CDR1 and CDR2 sequences are SQVTM and ANQGSEA. The CDR3 sequence is 14 residues long. The V gene end was trimmed by 8 bases and the J gene end by 4 bases; junction bases not matched to a gene: 11. The CDR3 loop is CSIIEGAGNQPQHF. CDR3 nucleotides: TGCAGCATTATCGAGGGGGCGGGTAATCAGCCCCAGCATTTT.